This record looks at one T cell receptor beta chain sequence and its context. Its antigen is undetermined. The record originates from a study of shared clonotypes between healthy human individuals. Points from the study as a whole: Memory subsets had estimated richness that was generally smaller than that of naive subsets.

Profiled with immunoSEQ multiplex PCR; TCRdb holds only in-frame clones, not every one. The sample includes approximately 2.5 million clones, 85% to 95% of them seen just once. The germline gives CDR1 ENHRY, CDR2 SYGVKD. Trimming shortened V by 9 bases and J by 0 bases, and 11 bases separated the two germline ends. This CDR3 is built from 14 residues. This rearrangement joins TRBV10-3 to TRBJ2-2, with a tentative D call TRBD2 (5 bases). The sample taken for sequencing was naive CD4+ T cells sorted from blood. Subset: CD45RA+ positively selected. The clonotype comes from a man between 18 and 29 years old in good health. Written as DNA, the CDR3 is TGTGCCATTACAGCGGTAGCGAACACCGGGGAGCTGTTTTTT. It yields the protein CAITAVANTGELFF.